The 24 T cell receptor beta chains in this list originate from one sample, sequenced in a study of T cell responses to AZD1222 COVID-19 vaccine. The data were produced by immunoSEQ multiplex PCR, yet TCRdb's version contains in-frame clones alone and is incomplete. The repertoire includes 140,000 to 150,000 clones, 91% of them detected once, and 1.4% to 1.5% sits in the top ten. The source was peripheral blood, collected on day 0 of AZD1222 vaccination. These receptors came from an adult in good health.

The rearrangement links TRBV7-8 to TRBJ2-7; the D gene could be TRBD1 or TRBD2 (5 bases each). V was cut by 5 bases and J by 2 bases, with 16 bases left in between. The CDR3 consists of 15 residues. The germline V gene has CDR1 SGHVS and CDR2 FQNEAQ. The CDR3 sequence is CASSPRDGAPYEQYF. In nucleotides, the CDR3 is TGTGCCAGCAGCCCCCGGGACGGAGCACCCTACGAGCAGTACTTC.

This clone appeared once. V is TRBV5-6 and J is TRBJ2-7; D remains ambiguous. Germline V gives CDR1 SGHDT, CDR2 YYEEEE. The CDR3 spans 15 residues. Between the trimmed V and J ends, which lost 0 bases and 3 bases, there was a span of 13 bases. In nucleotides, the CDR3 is TGTGCCAGCAGCTTGGACAGTTTGGGTGTCTACGAGCAGTACTTC. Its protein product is CASSLDSLGVYEQYF. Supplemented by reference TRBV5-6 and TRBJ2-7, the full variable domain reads DAGVTQSPTHLIKTRGQQVTLRCSPKSGHDTVSWYQQALGQGPQFIFQYYEEEERQRGNFPDRFSGHQFPNYSSELNVNALLLGDSALYLCASSLDSLGVYEQYFGPGTRLTVT.

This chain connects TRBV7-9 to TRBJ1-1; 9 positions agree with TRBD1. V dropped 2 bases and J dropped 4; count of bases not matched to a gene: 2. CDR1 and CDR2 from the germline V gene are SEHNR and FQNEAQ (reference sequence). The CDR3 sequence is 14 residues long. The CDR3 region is CASSLRDRATEAFF. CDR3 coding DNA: TGTGCCAGCAGCTTAAGGGACAGGGCCACTGAAGCTTTCTTT.

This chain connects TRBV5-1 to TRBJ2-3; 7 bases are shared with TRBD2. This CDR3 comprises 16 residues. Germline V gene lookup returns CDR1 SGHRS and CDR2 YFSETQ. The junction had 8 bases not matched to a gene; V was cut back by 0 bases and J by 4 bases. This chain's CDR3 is CASSLVGGGSADTQYF. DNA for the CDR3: TGCGCCAGCAGCTTGGTCGGCGGGGGATCGGCAGATACGCAGTATTTT.

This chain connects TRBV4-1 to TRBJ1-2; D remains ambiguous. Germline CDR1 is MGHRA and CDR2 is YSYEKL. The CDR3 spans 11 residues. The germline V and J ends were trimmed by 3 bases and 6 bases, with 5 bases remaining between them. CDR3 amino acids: CASSHHDGYTF. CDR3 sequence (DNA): TGCGCCAGCAGCCACCACGATGGCTACACCTTC.

CDR3: CASTIRDARHYGYTF. The CDR3 coding sequence is TGTGCCAGCACCATCCGGGACGCCCGCCACTATGGCTACACCTTC. The chain recombines TRBV6-6 with TRBJ1-2; D is possibly TRBD1 (5 bases). V was pared by 7 bases and J by 3 bases, with 18 bases between. Germline values: CDR1 MNHNY, CDR2 SVGAGI (reference sequence). The CDR3 has 15 amino acids.

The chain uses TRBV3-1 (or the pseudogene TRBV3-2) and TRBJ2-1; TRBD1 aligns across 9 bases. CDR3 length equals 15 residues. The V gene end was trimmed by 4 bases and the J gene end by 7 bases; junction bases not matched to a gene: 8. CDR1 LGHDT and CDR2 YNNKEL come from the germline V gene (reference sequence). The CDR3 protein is CASSPPGQGWNEQFF. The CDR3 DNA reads TGTGCCAGCAGCCCCCCGGGACAGGGATGGAATGAGCAGTTCTTC.

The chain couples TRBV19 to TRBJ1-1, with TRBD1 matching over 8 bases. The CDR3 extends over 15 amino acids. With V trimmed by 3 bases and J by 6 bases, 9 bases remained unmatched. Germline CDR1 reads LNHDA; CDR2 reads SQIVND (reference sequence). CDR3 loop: CASSIPGQGSPEAFF. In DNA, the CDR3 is TGTGCCAGTAGTATCCCCGGACAGGGATCCCCTGAAGCTTTCTTT.

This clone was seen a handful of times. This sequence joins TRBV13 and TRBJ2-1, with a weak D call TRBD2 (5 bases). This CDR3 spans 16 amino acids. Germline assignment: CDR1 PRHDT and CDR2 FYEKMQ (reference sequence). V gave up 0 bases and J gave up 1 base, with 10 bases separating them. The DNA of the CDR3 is TGTGCCAGCAGCTTAGGACTAGTGGGATCCTACAATGAGCAGTTCTTC. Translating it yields CASSLGLVGSYNEQFF.

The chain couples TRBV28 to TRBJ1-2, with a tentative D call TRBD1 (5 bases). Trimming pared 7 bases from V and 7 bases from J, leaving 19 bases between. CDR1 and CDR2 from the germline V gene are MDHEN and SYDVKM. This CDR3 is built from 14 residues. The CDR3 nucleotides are TGTGCCAGCACCCCCCGGGGGATATTTGGTGGCTACACCTTC. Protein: CASTPRGIFGGYTF.

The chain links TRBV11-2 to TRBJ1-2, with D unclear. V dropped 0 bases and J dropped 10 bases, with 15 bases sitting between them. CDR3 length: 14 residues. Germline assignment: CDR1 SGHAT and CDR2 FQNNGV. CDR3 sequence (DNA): TGTGCCAGCAGCTTAGATCCCACCCCCTTACACTACACCTTC. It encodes CASSLDPTPLHYTF.

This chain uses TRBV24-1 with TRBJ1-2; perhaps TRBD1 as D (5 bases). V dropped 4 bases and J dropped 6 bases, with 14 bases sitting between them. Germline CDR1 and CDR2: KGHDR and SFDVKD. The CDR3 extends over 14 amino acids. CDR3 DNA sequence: TGTGCCACCAGTGACCCAAGGGACGGAAATGGCTACACCTTC. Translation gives CATSDPRDGNGYTF.

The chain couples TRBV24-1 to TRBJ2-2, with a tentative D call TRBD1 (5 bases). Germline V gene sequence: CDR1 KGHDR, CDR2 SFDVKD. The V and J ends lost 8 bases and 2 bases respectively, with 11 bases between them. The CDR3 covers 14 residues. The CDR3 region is CATKARANTGELFF. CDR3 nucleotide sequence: TGTGCCACCAAGGCCAGGGCCAACACCGGGGAGCTGTTTTTT.

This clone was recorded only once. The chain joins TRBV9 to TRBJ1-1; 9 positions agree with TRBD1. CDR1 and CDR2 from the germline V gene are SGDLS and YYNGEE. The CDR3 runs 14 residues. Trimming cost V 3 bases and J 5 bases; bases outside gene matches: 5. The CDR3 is CASSGGQGGTEAFF. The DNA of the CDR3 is TGTGCCAGCAGCGGGGGACAGGGTGGTACTGAAGCTTTCTTT.

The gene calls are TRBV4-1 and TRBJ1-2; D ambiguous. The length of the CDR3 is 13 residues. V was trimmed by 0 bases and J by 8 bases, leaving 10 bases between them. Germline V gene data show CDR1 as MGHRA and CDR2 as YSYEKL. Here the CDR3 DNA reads TGCGCCAGCAGCCAAGAAGGCCTCGGAGGCTACACCTTC. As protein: CASSQEGLGGYTF.

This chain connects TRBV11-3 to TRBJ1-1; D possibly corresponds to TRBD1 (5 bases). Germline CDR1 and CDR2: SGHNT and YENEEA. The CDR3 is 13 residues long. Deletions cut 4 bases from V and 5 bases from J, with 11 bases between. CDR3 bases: TGTGCCAGCAGCTGGGCAGGGCGGACTGAAGCTTTCTTT. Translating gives CASSWAGRTEAFF.

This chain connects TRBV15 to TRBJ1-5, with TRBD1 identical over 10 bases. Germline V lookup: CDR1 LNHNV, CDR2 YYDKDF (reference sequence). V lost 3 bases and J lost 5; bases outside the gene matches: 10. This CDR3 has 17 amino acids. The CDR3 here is CATSRPPGTGVDQPQHF. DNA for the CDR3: TGTGCCACCAGCAGGCCACCCGGGACAGGGGTGGATCAGCCCCAGCATTTT.

The CDR3 reads CASRLDTNYGYTF. The DNA of the CDR3 is TGTGCCAGCAGACTGGACACCAACTATGGCTACACCTTC. This chain uses TRBV7-2 with TRBJ1-2, with a tentative D call TRBD1 (5 bases). V was shortened by 6 bases and J by 2 bases, with 10 bases between the two germline ends. The germline V gene has CDR1 SGHTA and CDR2 FQGNSA. The CDR3 has 13 residues.

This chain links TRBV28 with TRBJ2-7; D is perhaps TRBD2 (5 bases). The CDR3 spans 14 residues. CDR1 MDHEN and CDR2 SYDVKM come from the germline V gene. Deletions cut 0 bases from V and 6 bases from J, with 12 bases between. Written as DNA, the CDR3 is TGTGCCAGCAGTTTATGCAGAGGGCAGTGCGAGCAGTACTTC. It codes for CASSLCRGQCEQYF.

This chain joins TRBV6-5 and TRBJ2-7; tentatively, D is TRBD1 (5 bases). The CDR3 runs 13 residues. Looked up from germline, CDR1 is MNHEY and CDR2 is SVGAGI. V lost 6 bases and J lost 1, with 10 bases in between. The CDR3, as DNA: TGTGCCAGCAGCAACAGGCAGTCCTACGAGCAGTACTTC. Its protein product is CASSNRQSYEQYF.

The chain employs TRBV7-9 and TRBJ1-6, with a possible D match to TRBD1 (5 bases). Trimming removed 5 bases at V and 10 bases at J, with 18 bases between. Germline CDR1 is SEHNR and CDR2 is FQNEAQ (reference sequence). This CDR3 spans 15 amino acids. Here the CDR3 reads CASSERPSEGSPLHF. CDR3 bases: TGTGCCAGCAGCGAACGTCCCTCGGAGGGGTCACCCCTCCACTTT.

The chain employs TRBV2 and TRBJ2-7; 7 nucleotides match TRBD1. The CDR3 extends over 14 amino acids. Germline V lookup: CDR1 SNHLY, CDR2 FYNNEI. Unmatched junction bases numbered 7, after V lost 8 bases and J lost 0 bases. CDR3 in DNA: TGTGCCAGCTTACCCAGGGGGAGCTCCTACGAGCAGTACTTC. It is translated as CASLPRGSSYEQYF.

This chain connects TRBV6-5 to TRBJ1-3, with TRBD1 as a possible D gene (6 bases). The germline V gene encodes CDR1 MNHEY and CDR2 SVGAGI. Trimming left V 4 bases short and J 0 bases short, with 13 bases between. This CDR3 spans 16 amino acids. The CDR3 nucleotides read TGTGCCAGCAGTTCCCTCACGACAGGCTCTGGAAACACCATATATTTT. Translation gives CASSSLTTGSGNTIYF.

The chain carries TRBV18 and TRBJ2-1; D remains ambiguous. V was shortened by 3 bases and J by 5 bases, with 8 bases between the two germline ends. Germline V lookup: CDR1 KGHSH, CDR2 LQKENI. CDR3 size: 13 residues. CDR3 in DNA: TGTGCCAGCTCACCCACACGGGACAATGAGCAGTTCTTC. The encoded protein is CASSPTRDNEQFF. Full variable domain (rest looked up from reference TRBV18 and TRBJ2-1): NAGVMQNPRHLVRRRGQEARLRCSPMKGHSHVYWYRQLPEEGLKFMVYLQKENIIDESGMPKERFSAEFPKEGPSILRIQQVVRGDSAAYFCASSPTRDNEQFFGPGTRLTVL.